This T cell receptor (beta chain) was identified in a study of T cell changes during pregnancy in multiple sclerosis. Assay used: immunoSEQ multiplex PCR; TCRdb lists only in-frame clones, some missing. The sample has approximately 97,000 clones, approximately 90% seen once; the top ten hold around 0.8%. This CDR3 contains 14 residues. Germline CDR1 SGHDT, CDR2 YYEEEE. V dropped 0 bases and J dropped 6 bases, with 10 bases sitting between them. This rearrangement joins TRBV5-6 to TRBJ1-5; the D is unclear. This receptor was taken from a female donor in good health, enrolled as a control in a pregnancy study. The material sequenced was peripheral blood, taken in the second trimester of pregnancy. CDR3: CASSLGSIFQPQHF. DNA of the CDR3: TGTGCCAGCAGCTTGGGCAGTATATTTCAGCCCCAGCATTTT.